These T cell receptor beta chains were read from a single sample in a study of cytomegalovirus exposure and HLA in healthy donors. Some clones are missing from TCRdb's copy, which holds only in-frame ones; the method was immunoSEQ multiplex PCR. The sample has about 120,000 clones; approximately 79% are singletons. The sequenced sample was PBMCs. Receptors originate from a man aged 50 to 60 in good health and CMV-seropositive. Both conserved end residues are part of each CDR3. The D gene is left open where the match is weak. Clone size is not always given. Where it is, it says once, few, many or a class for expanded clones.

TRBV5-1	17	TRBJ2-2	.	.	CASSLGPGTFNTGELFF	TGCGCCAGCAGCTTGGGCCCGGGGACTTTTAACACCGGGGAGCTGTTTTTT
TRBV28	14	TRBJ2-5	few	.	CASSLAGVQETQYF	TGTGCCAGCAGTTTAGCAGGGGTCCAAGAGACCCAGTACTTC
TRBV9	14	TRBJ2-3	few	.	CASSVQTSTDTQYF	TGTGCCAGCAGCGTACAGACTAGCACAGATACGCAGTATTTT
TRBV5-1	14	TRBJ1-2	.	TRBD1	CASSLYTPRQGCTF	TGCGCCAGCAGCTTATATACGCCCAGACAGGGATGCACCTTC
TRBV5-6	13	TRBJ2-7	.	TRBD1	CASSSQGASEQYF	TGTGCCAGCAGTTCACAGGGGGCGAGCGAGCAGTACTTC
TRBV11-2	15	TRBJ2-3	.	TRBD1	CASSLEGQGTDTQYF	TGTGCCAGCAGCTTGGAAGGACAGGGAACAGATACGCAGTATTTT
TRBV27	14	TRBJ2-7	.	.	CASSLGEGPSEQYF	TGTGCCAGCAGTTTAGGTGAGGGTCCGAGCGAGCAGTACTTC
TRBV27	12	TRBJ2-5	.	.	CASKGVGETQYF	TGTGCCAGCAAAGGGGTGGGAGAGACCCAGTACTTC
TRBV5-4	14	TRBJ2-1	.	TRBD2	CASSPGGFYNEQFF	TGTGCCAGCAGTCCGGGGGGTTTCTACAATGAGCAGTTCTTC
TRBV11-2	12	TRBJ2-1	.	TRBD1	CASSLDRVEQFF	TGTGCCAGCAGCCTTGACAGGGTTGAGCAGTTCTTC
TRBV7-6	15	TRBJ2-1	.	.	CASSLAGSSYNEQFF	TGTGCCAGCAGCTTAGCAGGGAGCTCCTACAATGAGCAGTTCTTC
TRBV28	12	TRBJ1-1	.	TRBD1	CASILQGYEAFF	TGTGCCAGCATTCTACAGGGGTATGAAGCTTTCTTT
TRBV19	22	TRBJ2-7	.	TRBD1	CASSPRVTYGDRDLLGDYEQYF	TGTGCCAGTAGTCCCCGGGTCACGTATGGGGACAGGGATTTGTTGGGGGATTACGAGCAGTACTTC
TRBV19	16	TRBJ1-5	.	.	CASTHSRAPGNQPQHF	TGTGCCAGTACCCATTCGCGGGCCCCCGGCAATCAGCCCCAGCATTTT
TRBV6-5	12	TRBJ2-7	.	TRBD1	CASRQGSYEQYF	TGTGCCAGCAGACAGGGGTCCTACGAGCAGTACTTC
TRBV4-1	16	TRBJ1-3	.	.	CASSATQGAGGNTIYF	TGCGCCAGCAGCGCGACACAGGGCGCTGGTGGAAACACCATATATTTT
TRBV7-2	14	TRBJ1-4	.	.	CASSLFAGDEKLFF	TGTGCCAGCAGCTTATTTGCCGGGGATGAAAAACTGTTTTTT